Below, 25 T cell receptor beta chains from the same sample are listed, as sequenced in a study of blood T cell repertoires in COVID-19. Generated by immunoSEQ multiplex PCR, the TCRdb table keeps only in-frame clones and is missing some. The sample carries 160,000 or so clones, under 95% recorded once. Sequencing was done on a sample of peripheral blood. The receptors here all came from a man between 60 and 75 years old with active or convalescent COVID-19.

The CDR3: CASSLPTIGGVGNEQYF. In nucleotides, the CDR3 is TGTGCCAGCAGCCTCCCGACCATAGGGGGAGTAGGAAACGAGCAGTACTTC. The chain has TRBV4-2 and TRBJ2-7; D is perhaps TRBD1 (6 bases). The V gene lost 4 bases and the J gene lost 5 bases, with 24 bases spanning the gap. Germline assignment: CDR1 LGHNA and CDR2 YNFKEQ. This CDR3 has 17 residues.

The chain employs TRBV12-5 and TRBJ1-3, with D perhaps TRBD1 (5 bases). The germline V gene has CDR1 LGHNT and CDR2 FRNRAP. V shed 0 bases and J shed 0 bases, with 18 bases lying between them. This CDR3 contains 19 residues. The CDR3 DNA reads as TGTGCTAGTGGTTTGGTATTGGGGCTTAAAGTTGGCTCTGGAAACACCATATATTTT. This encodes CASGLVLGLKVGSGNTIYF.

The chain recombines TRBV6-5 with TRBJ1-2; TRBD1 is a possible D gene (6 bases). V lost 9 bases and J lost 13, with 21 bases in between. The CDR3 has 12 amino acids. CDR1 and CDR2 (germline): MNHEY, SVGAGI. The DNA for the CDR3 is TGTGCCAGTTCTTTTTCACAGGGTTCGGCCACCTTC. Translation: CASSFSQGSATF.

V gene TRBV6-5 combines with J gene TRBJ2-1; 7 bases fit TRBD1. The germline V gene encodes CDR1 MNHEY and CDR2 SVGAGI. This CDR3 is 16 amino acids long. V lost 0 bases to trimming and J lost 0 bases; unmatched junction nucleotides: 2. The CDR3 coding sequence is TGTGCCAGCAGTTACTCAGGGGGCTACTCCTACAATGAGCAGTTCTTC. Amino acid sequence: CASSYSGGYSYNEQFF.

This chain joins TRBV5-7 and TRBJ2-7; 8 bases match TRBD1. TRBV5-7 counts as an open reading frame of uncertain function. The CDR3 covers 16 residues. V trimming: 4 bases; J trimming: 3 bases; junction bases outside the gene matches: 12. CDR3 loop: CASSPLGGQGHYEQYF. The CDR3, as DNA: TGTGCCAGCAGCCCCCTCGGCGGACAGGGACACTACGAGCAGTACTTC.

The chain uses TRBV5-1 and TRBJ2-3; D is possibly TRBD2 (7 bases). The germline gives CDR1 SGHRS, CDR2 YFSETQ. V gave up 0 bases and J gave up 3 bases, with 14 bases separating them. The CDR3 runs to 16 residues. DNA of the CDR3: TGCGCCAGCAGCTTGGAGGCGCGGGGGACAACAGATACGCAGTATTTT. Amino acids: CASSLEARGTTDTQYF.

This chain connects TRBV10-1 to TRBJ2-1; D is possibly TRBD2 (6 bases). V lost 0 bases and J 5 bases, leaving 11 bases between the germline ends. From germline, CDR1 is WNHNN and CDR2 SYGVQD (reference sequence). CDR3 size: 15 residues. DNA for the CDR3: TGCGCCAGCAGTGAGTCGGAGCGGGTAAACAATGAGCAGTTCTTC. Translated, it gives CASSESERVNNEQFF.

V and J are TRBV11-3 and TRBJ2-7; 8 nucleotides match TRBD1. V gave up 1 base and J gave up 0 bases; unmatched junction bases: 2. The CDR3 runs 15 residues. Germline V gives CDR1 SGHNT, CDR2 YENEEA. CDR3 DNA: TGTGCCAGCAGCTTAGGGCAGGGGGCCTCCTACGAGCAGTACTTC. Its protein is CASSLGQGASYEQYF.

This clone has just one count. The chain couples TRBV30 to TRBJ2-3; TRBD2 aligns across 10 bases. V lost 0 bases and J lost 4; bases outside the gene matches: 1. Germline V gene lookup returns CDR1 GTSNPN and CDR2 SVGIG (reference sequence). The CDR3 totals 14 residues. The DNA of the CDR3 is TGTGCCTGGAGTGTGGGACTAGCGTCAGATACGCAGTATTTT. Translation: CAWSVGLASDTQYF.

This chain links TRBV5-6 with TRBJ2-7; TRBD2 matches at 7 bases. CDR1 SGHDT and CDR2 YYEEEE come from the germline V gene. The CDR3 runs 15 residues. V shed 6 bases and J 1 base; nucleotides not matched to a gene: 10. CDR3 sequence: CASKTKASGSYEQYF. CDR3 coding DNA: TGTGCCAGCAAAACCAAGGCTAGCGGTTCCTACGAGCAGTACTTC.

The chain joins TRBV10-3 to TRBJ1-1; TRBD1 matches 8 bases. The CDR3 has 14 residues. Germline CDR1 reads ENHRY; CDR2 reads SYGVKD. V dropped 8 bases and J dropped 3; count of bases not matched to a gene: 8. CDR3 DNA sequence: TGTGCCATCGGCTCCGGGACAGGCTACACTGAAGCTTTCTTT. Protein product: CAIGSGTGYTEAFF.

The DNA for the CDR3 is TGTGCCAGCAGTCCGTTCGGGGGAGGCGATACGCAGTATTTT. Translating gives CASSPFGGGDTQYF. The gene calls are TRBV27 and TRBJ2-3; perhaps TRBD2 as D (6 bases). This CDR3 contains 14 residues. Germline V gene data show CDR1 as MNHEY and CDR2 as SMNVEV (reference sequence). V lost 5 bases to trimming and J lost 6 bases, with 15 bases between them.

This rearrangement joins TRBV5-6 to TRBJ2-3; the D is unclear. Trimming took off 1 base at V and 0 bases at J, with 9 bases between the two ends. This CDR3 is built from 15 residues. Germline CDR1 SGHDT, CDR2 YYEEEE. CDR3 sequence reads: CASSLIVYSTDTQYF. CDR3 sequence (DNA): TGTGCCAGCAGCTTGATAGTTTATAGCACAGATACGCAGTATTTT.

The table lists this clone with a few counts. The chain uses TRBV10-3 and TRBJ1-1; TRBD1 agrees at 9 bases. CDR1 and CDR2 (germline): ENHRY, SYGVKD. V lost 3 bases, J lost 0 bases, and 5 bases stayed unmatched. The CDR3 covers 16 residues. Here the CDR3 reads CAISEGQGPMNTEAFF. CDR3 bases: TGTGCCATCAGTGAAGGACAGGGGCCAATGAACACTGAAGCTTTCTTT.

This clone showed up just a few times. The genes are TRBV7-9 and TRBJ1-5; D is ambiguous. Looked up from germline, CDR1 is SEHNR and CDR2 is FQNEAQ (reference sequence). Trimming took off 3 bases at V and 0 bases at J, with 6 bases between the two ends. CDR3 length: 14 residues. The CDR3: CASSFAVSNQPQHF. For the CDR3, the DNA is TGTGCCAGCAGCTTCGCAGTTAGCAATCAGCCCCAGCATTTT.

This sequence joins TRBV3-1 (or the pseudogene TRBV3-2) and TRBJ1-4, with a possible D match to TRBD1 (6 bases). CDR1 and CDR2 from the germline V gene are LGHDT and YNNKEL (reference sequence). V lost 4 bases to trimming and J lost 5 bases, with 14 bases between them. The CDR3 spans 15 residues. The DNA of the CDR3 is TGTGCCAGCAGCCCAGCAGGAAGGGGGAATGAAAAACTGTTTTTT. This encodes CASSPAGRGNEKLFF.

J is TRBJ2-2 and V is TRBV7-9, with D tentatively TRBD1 (7 bases). The CDR3 has 17 amino acids. In germline, CDR1 is SEHNR, CDR2 FQNEAQ (reference sequence). V was pared by 3 bases and J by 4 bases, with 18 bases between. The CDR3 DNA reads TGTGCCAGCAGCTTCCCACCAGGGGGGCGTTTCACCGGGGAGCTGTTTTTT. Its translation is CASSFPPGGRFTGELFF.

The chain recombines TRBV4-2 with TRBJ2-1, with TRBD1 matching 10 bases. The CDR3 has 17 residues. The V and J ends lost 4 bases and 4 bases, in that order; junction bases with no gene match: 10. The germline V gene has CDR1 LGHNA and CDR2 YNFKEQ. Written as DNA, the CDR3 is TGTGCCAGCAGCCCGTTCGGGACAGGGGAGATGTACAATGAGCAGTTCTTC. Amino acid sequence: CASSPFGTGEMYNEQFF.

The table lists this clone with a count of one. V is TRBV19 and J is TRBJ2-7; 11 bases are shared with TRBD2. This CDR3 has 16 amino acids. The V and J ends lost 5 bases and 3 bases, in that order; junction bases with no gene match: 9. Per germline, CDR1 LNHDA and CDR2 SQIVND (reference sequence). The CDR3: CASSPYSGRAYYEQYF. DNA for the CDR3: TGTGCCAGTAGTCCCTATAGCGGGAGGGCCTACTACGAGCAGTACTTC.

The rearrangement links TRBV10-3 to TRBJ2-1; 14 bases are shared with TRBD2. CDR1 and CDR2 from the germline V gene are ENHRY and SYGVKD. This CDR3 region has 19 residues. Trimming cost V 4 bases and J 2 bases; bases outside gene matches: 10. The CDR3 is CAISGWGLAGVLAYNEQFF. CDR3 nucleotide sequence: TGTGCCATCAGTGGTTGGGGACTAGCGGGAGTGTTGGCCTACAATGAGCAGTTCTTC.

The chain combines TRBV5-1 with TRBJ2-3, with 10 positions matching TRBD1. The CDR3 is 18 residues long. Unmatched junction bases numbered 9, after V lost 0 bases and J lost 2 bases. Germline CDR1 and CDR2: SGHRS and YFSETQ. DNA for the CDR3: TGCGCCAGCAGCTTGGAGGGACAGGGGTTTACGGACACAGATACGCAGTATTTT. Amino acids: CASSLEGQGFTDTDTQYF.

V gene TRBV7-8 combines with J gene TRBJ1-4; 7 bases agree with TRBD1. V lost 1 base to trimming and J lost 5 bases; unmatched junction nucleotides: 7. Germline V CDR1 and CDR2: SGHVS, FQNEAQ. The length of the CDR3 is 16 residues. In nucleotides, the CDR3 is TGTGCCAGCAGCTTAGTCCCGGGACAGCTAAATGAAAAACTGTTTTTT. It encodes CASSLVPGQLNEKLFF. The variable domain in full, completed from reference TRBV7-8 and TRBJ1-4, reads GAGVSQSPRYKVAKRGQDVALRCDPISGHVSLFWYQQALGQGPEFLTYFQNEAQLDKSGLPSDRFFAERPEGSVSTLKIQRTQQEDSAVYLCASSLVPGQLNEKLFFGSGTQLSVL.

The CDR3 DNA follows: TGTGCCAGCAGCACCCGAGCGGTCAATCAGCCCCAGCATTTT. It translates to CASSTRAVNQPQHF. The chain has TRBV11-3 and TRBJ1-5, with D unresolved. The V gene lost 5 bases and the J gene lost 3 bases, with 11 bases spanning the gap. From germline, CDR1 is SGHNT and CDR2 YENEEA. This CDR3 contains 14 residues.

This chain joins TRBV5-4 and TRBJ2-3, with 8 bases that match TRBD1. V trimming: 4 bases; J trimming: 0 bases; junction bases outside the gene matches: 4. Per germline, CDR1 SGHNT and CDR2 YYREEE (reference sequence). This CDR3 has 15 amino acids. Here the CDR3 DNA reads TGTGCCAGCAGCACAGGGGGAGCGAGCACAGATACGCAGTATTTT. Translation gives CASSTGGASTDTQYF.

V is TRBV7-9 and J is TRBJ2-1; 7 bases match TRBD2. V was clipped by 3 bases and J by 4 bases; unmatched bases: 6. CDR3 size: 15 residues. Germline V gene data show CDR1 as SEHNR and CDR2 as FQNEAQ (reference sequence). CDR3: CASSFGGTTYNEQFF. CDR3 nucleotides: TGTGCCAGCAGCTTCGGGGGGACGACTTACAATGAGCAGTTCTTC.